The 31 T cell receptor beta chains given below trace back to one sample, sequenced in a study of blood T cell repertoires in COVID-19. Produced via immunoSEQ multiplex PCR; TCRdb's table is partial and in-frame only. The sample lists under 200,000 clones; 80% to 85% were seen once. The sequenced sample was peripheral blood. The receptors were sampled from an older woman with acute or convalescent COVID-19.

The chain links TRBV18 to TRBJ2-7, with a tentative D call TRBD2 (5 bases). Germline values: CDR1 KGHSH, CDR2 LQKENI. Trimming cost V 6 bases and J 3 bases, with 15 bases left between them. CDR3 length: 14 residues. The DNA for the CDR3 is TGTGCCAGCTCCCCGACGGGGATCCTCTACGAGCAGTACTTC. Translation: CASSPTGILYEQYF.

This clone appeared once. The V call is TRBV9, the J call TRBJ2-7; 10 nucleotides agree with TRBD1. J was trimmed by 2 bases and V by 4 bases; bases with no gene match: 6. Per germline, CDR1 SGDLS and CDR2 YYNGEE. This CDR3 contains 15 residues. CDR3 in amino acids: CASSTDRGPTYEQYF. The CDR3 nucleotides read TGTGCCAGCAGCACCGACAGGGGGCCTACCTACGAGCAGTACTTC. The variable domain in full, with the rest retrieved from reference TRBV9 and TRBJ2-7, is DSGVTQTPKHLITATGQRVTLRCSPRSGDLSVYWYQQSLDQGLQFLIQYYNGEERAKGNILERFSAQQFPDLHSELNLSSLELGDSALYFCASSTDRGPTYEQYFGPGTRLTVT.

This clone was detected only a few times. CDR3 nucleotide sequence: TGTGCCAGCTCACCCGGACAGGGTGGAGGTGAAAAACTGTTTTTT. It encodes CASSPGQGGGEKLFF. This sequence joins TRBV18 and TRBJ1-4, with TRBD1 matching 8 bases. The CDR3 covers 15 residues. In germline, CDR1 is KGHSH, CDR2 LQKENI. J gave up 7 bases and V 3 bases, and 7 bases lay outside the gene matches.

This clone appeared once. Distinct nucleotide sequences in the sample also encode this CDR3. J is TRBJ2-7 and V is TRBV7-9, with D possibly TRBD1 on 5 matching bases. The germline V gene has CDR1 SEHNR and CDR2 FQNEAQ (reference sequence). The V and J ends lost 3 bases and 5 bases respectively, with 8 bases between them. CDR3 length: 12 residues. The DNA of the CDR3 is TGTGCCAGCAGCTTGACAGTCCACGAGCAGTACTTC. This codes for CASSLTVHEQYF.

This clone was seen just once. CDR3 DNA: TGTGCCAGCAGCCCGGGACTAGCGGGGGGGCAGGAGACCCAGTACTTC. This gives the protein CASSPGLAGGQETQYF. The chain uses TRBV9 and TRBJ2-5, with TRBD2 matching over 16 bases. Germline V CDR1 and CDR2: SGDLS, YYNGEE. V shed 4 bases, J shed 5 bases, and the junction held 5 bases outside the gene matches. The CDR3 contains 16 residues.

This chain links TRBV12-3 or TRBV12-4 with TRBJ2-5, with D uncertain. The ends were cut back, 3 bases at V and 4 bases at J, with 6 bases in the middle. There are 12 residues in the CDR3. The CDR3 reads CASSFIRETQYF. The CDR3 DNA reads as TGTGCCAGCAGTTTTATCCGAGAGACCCAGTACTTC.

CDR3: CASSLEREGAYEQYF. The CDR3 DNA reads TGCGCCAGCAGCTTGGAAAGGGAAGGGGCCTACGAGCAGTACTTC. This rearrangement joins TRBV5-1 to TRBJ2-7; the D gene is possibly TRBD1 (5 bases). Trimming shortened V by 0 bases and J by 2 bases, and 12 bases separated the two germline ends. CDR1 and CDR2 from the germline V gene are SGHRS and YFSETQ. The CDR3 has 15 residues.

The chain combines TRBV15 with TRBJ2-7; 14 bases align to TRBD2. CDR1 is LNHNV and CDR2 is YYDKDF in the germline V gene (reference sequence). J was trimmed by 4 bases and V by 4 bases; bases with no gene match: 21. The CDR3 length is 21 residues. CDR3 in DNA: TGTGCCACCAGCACATTACGGAGGGGGACCCGGGGACTAGCGGGGGATTACGAGCAGTACTTC. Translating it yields CATSTLRRGTRGLAGDYEQYF.

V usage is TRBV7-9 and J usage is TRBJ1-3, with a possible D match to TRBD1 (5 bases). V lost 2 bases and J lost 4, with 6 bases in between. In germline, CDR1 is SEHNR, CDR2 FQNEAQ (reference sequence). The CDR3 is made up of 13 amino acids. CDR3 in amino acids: CASSLRGGNTIYF. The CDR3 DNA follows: TGTGCCAGCAGCTTAAGGGGCGGAAACACCATATATTTT.

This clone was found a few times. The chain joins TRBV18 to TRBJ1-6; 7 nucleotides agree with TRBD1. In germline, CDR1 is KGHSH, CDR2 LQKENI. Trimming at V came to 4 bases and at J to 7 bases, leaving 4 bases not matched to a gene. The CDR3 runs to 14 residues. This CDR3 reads CASSLTGANSPLHF. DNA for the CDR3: TGTGCCAGCTCACTTACAGGGGCCAATTCACCCCTCCACTTT.

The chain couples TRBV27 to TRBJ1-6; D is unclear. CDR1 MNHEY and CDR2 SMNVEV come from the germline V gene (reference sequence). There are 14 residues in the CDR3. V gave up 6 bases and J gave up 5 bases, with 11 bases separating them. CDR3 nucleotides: TGTGCCAGCAGGACCCAGGTTAATAATTCACCCCTCCACTTT. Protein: CASRTQVNNSPLHF.

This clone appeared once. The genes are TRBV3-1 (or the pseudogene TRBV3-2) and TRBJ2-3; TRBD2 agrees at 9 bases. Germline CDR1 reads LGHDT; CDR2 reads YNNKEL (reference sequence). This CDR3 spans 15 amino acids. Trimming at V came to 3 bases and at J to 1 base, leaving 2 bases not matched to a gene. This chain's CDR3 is CASSQRGGGTDTQYF. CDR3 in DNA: TGTGCCAGCAGCCAGCGGGGGGGCGGCACAGATACGCAGTATTTT.

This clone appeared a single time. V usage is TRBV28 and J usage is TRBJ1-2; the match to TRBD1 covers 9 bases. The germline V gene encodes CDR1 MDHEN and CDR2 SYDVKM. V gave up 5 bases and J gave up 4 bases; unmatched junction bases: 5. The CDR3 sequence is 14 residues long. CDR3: CASSAQGAAYGYTF. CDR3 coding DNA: TGTGCCAGCAGTGCACAGGGGGCTGCCTATGGCTACACCTTC.

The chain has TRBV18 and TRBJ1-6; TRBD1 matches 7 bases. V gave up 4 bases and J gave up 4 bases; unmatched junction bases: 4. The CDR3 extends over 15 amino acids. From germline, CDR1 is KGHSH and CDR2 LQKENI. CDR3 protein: CASSLPDRYNSPLHF. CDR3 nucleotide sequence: TGTGCCAGCTCACTTCCGGACAGGTATAATTCACCCCTCCACTTT.

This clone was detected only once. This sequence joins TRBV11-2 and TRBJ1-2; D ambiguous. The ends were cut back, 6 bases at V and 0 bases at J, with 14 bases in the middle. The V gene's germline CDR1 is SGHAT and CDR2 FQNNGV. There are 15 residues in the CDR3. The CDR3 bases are TGTGCCAGCAGTGTGGGCAGGCTGACTAACTATGGCTACACCTTC. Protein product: CASSVGRLTNYGYTF.

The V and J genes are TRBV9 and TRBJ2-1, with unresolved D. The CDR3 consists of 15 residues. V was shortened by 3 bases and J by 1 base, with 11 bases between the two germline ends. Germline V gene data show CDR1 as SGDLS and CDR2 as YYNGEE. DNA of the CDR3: TGTGCCAGCAGCGCCGGCGGTCTTTCCTACAATGAGCAGTTCTTC. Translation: CASSAGGLSYNEQFF. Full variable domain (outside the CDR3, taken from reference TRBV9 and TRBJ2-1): DSGVTQTPKHLITATGQRVTLRCSPRSGDLSVYWYQQSLDQGLQFLIQYYNGEERAKGNILERFSAQQFPDLHSELNLSSLELGDSALYFCASSAGGLSYNEQFFGPGTRLTVL.

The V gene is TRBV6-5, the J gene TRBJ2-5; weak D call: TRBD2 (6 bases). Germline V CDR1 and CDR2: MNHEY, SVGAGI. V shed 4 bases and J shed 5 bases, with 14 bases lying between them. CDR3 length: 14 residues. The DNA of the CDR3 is TGTGCCAGCAGTTGGAACGGGGGAGTCGAGACCCAGTACTTC. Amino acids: CASSWNGGVETQYF.

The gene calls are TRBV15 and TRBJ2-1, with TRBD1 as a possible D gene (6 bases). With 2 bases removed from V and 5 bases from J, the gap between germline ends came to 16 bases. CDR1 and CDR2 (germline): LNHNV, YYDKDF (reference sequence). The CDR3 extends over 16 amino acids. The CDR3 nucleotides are TGTGCCACCAGCAGACTATCCAGGGGAGACGACAATGAGCAGTTCTTC. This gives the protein CATSRLSRGDDNEQFF.

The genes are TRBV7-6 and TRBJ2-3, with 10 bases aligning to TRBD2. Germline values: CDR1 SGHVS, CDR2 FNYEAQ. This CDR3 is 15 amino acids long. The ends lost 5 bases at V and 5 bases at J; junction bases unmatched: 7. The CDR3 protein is CASSPGTSVIDTQYF. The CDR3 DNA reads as TGTGCCAGCAGCCCCGGGACTAGCGTTATAGATACGCAGTATTTT.

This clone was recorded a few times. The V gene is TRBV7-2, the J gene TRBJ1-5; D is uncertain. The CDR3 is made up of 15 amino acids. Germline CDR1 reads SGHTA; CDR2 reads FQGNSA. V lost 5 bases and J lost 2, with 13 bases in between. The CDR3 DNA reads TGTGCCAGCAGCCTACAGCGGGGAGGCAATCAGCCCCAGCATTTT. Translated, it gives CASSLQRGGNQPQHF. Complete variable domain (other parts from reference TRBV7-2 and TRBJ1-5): GAGVSQSPSNKVTEKGKDVELRCDPISGHTALYWYRQSLGQGLEFLIYFQGNSAPDKSGLPSDRFSAERTGGSVSTLTIQRTQQEDSAVYLCASSLQRGGNQPQHFGDGTRLSIL.

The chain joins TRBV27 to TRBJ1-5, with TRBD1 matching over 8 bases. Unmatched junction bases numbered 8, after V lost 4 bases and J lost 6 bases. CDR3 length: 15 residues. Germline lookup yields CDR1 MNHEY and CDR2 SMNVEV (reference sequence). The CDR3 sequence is CASSSGQGARQPQHF. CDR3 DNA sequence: TGTGCCAGCAGTTCCGGGCAGGGGGCACGTCAGCCCCAGCATTTT.

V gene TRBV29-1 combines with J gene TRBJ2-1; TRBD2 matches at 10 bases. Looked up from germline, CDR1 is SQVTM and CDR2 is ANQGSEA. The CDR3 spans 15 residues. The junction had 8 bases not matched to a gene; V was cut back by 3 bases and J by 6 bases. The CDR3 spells CSVDPLAGVINEQFF. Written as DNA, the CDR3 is TGCAGCGTTGATCCCCTAGCGGGGGTAATCAATGAGCAGTTCTTC.

Here the CDR3 reads CASSLTGTVLYGYTF. CDR3 nucleotides: TGTGCCAGCAGCTTGACGGGGACAGTACTCTATGGCTACACCTTC. The chain links TRBV5-6 to TRBJ1-2, with TRBD1 matching 7 bases. The CDR3 covers 15 residues. V gave up 1 base and J gave up 4 bases; unmatched junction bases: 7. The germline V gene has CDR1 SGHDT and CDR2 YYEEEE. The whole variable domain, remainder taken from reference TRBV5-6 and TRBJ1-2, is DAGVTQSPTHLIKTRGQQVTLRCSPKSGHDTVSWYQQALGQGPQFIFQYYEEEERQRGNFPDRFSGHQFPNYSSELNVNALLLGDSALYLCASSLTGTVLYGYTFGSGTRLTVV.

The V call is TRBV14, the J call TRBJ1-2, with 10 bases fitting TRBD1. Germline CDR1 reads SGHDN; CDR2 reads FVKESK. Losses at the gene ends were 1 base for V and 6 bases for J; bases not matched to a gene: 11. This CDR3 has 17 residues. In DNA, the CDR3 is TGTGCCAGCAGCCAAGTTAGATCTGCGACAGGGGGCGATGGCTACACCTTC. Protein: CASSQVRSATGGDGYTF.

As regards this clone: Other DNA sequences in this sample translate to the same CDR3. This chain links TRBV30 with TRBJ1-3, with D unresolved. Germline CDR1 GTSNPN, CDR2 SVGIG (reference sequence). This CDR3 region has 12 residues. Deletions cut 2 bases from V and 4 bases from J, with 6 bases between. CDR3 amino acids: CAWSPSGNTIYF. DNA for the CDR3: TGTGCCTGGAGTCCGTCGGGAAACACCATATATTTT.

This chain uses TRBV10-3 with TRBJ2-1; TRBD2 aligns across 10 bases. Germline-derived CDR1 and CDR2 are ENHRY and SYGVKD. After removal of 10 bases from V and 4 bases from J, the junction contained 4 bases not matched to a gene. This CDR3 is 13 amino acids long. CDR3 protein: CATSSGGYNEQFF. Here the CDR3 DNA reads TGTGCCACTTCTAGCGGGGGATACAATGAGCAGTTCTTC.

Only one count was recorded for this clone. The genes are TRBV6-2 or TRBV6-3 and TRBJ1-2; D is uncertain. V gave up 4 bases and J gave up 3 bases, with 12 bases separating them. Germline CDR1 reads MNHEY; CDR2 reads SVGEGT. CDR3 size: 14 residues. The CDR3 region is CASSWATSDYGYTF. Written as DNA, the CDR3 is TGTGCCAGCAGTTGGGCCACGTCGGACTATGGCTACACCTTC.

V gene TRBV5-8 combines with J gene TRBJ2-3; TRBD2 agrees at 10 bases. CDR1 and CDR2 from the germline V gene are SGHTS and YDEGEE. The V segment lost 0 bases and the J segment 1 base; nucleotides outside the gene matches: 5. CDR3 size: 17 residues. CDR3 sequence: CASSLAPSGGRTDTQYF. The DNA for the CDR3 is TGTGCCAGCAGCTTGGCGCCTAGCGGGGGCCGCACAGATACGCAGTATTTT. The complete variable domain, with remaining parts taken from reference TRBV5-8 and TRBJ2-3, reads EAGVTQSPTHLIKTRGQQATLRCSPISGHTSVYWYQQALGLGLQFLLWYDEGEERNRGNFPPRFSGRQFPNYSSELNVNALELEDSALYLCASSLAPSGGRTDTQYFGPGTRLTVL.

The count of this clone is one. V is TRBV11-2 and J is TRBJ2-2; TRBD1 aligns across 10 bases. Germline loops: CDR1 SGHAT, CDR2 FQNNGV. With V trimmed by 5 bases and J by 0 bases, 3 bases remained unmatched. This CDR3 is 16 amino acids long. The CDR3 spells CASSPGQGANTGELFF. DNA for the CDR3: TGTGCCAGCAGCCCCGGACAGGGGGCGAACACCGGGGAGCTGTTTTTT.

Here the CDR3 DNA reads TGCAGCGTTGAGGACAGGGTCTATTATGGCTACACCTTC. Residues: CSVEDRVYYGYTF. This sequence joins TRBV29-1 and TRBJ1-2, with 8 bases that match TRBD1. The V and J ends lost 3 bases and 5 bases, in that order; junction bases with no gene match: 5. The CDR3 is 13 residues long. Germline values: CDR1 SQVTM, CDR2 ANQGSEA.

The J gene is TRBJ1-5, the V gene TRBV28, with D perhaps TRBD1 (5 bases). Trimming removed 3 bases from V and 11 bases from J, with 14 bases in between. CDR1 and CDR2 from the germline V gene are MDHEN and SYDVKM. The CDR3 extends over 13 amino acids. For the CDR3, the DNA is TGTGCCAGCAGTTTCGTCTGGGGGGAGACCCAGCATTTT. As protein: CASSFVWGETQHF.